What follows is one T cell receptor (beta chain) and its context. Its antigen is undetermined. This sample is part of a study of T cell responses to AZD1222 COVID-19 vaccine. The data were produced by immunoSEQ multiplex PCR, yet TCRdb's version contains in-frame clones alone and is incomplete. The profile shows around 160,000 clones, around 83% of them singletons. General study results and limits: The repertoires were collected only after the peak T cell response. Seropositive at baseline were only a handful of AZD1222 recipients. The donor cohort was predominantly white British with a female majority, and clonal diversity may have been underestimated.

The receptor was derived from an adult in good health. This specimen consisted of peripheral blood, obtained on day 0 of MenACWY control vaccination.

The CDR3 spells CASSLTGTSEAYEQYF. In nucleotides, the CDR3 is TGTGCCAGCAGCTTAACTGGGACTAGCGAGGCCTACGAGCAGTACTTC. The chain combines TRBV7-3 with TRBJ2-7; 10 bases are a match to TRBD2. V lost 0 bases and J lost 2; bases outside the gene matches: 4. Germline V gene data show CDR1 as SGHTA and CDR2 as FQGTGA. The CDR3 sequence is 16 residues long.